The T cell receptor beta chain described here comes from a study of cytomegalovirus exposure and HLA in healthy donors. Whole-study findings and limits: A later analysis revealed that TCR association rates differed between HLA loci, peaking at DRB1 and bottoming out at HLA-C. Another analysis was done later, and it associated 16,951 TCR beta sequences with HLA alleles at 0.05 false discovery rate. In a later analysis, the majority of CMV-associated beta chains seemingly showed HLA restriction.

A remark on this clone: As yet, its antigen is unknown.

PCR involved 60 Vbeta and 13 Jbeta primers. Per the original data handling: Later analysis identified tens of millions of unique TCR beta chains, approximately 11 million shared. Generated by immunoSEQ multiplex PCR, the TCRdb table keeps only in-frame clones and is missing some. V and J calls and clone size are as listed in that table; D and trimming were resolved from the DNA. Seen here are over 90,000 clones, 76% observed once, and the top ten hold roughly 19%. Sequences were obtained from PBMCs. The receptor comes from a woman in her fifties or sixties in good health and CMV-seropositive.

The CDR3 nucleotides read TGTGCCAGTAGTATCACTAGCGGGAGTTACGAGCAGTACTTC. Its protein is CASSITSGSYEQYF. The chain is built from TRBV19 and TRBJ2-5, with 11 nucleotides matching TRBD2. Gene TRBJ2-7 matches the end of the DNA better, so the J call may be wrong. CDR1 and CDR2 (germline): LNHDA, SQIVND (reference sequence). The CDR3 runs to 14 residues.